The rows below give T cell receptor beta chains drawn from one sample of a study of blood T cell repertoires in COVID-19. TCRdb's copy holds only in-frame clones and misses some; the assay was immunoSEQ multiplex PCR. Of 70,000 or so clones listed, roughly 90% are singletons. Sequenced sample: peripheral blood. Receptors were obtained from a man aged 55 to 70 with acute or convalescent COVID-19. CDR3s include the opening cysteine and the closing phenylalanine or tryptophan. Each record gives: D gene, V gene, clone size, J gene, CDR3 DNA, CDR3 protein. The D gene is left open where the match is weak. Clone size is not always given. Where it is, it says once, few, many or a class for expanded clones.

D gene: TRBD1; V gene: TRBV30; clone size: NA; J gene: TRBJ1-3; CDR3 DNA: TGTGCCTGGAGTGAACAGGGGATTTCTGGAAACACCATATATTTT; CDR3 protein: CAWSEQGISGNTIYF
D gene: NA; V gene: TRBV27; clone size: NA; J gene: TRBJ1-6; CDR3 DNA: TGTGCCAGCAGTTTATCCCAGGGGTTGGATTCACCCCTCCACTTT; CDR3 protein: CASSLSQGLDSPLHF
D gene: TRBD1; V gene: TRBV5-1; clone size: NA; J gene: TRBJ1-1; CDR3 DNA: TGCGCCAGCAGCTTGGGTGACAGGGAGTTGGGTGAAGCTTTCTTT; CDR3 protein: CASSLGDRELGEAFF
D gene: TRBD1; V gene: TRBV7-6; clone size: NA; J gene: TRBJ1-1; CDR3 DNA: TGTGCCAGCAGTAACAACCGGGACAGAGGGGACACTGAAGCTTTCTTT; CDR3 protein: CASSNNRDRGDTEAFF
D gene: NA; V gene: TRBV2; clone size: NA; J gene: TRBJ1-2; CDR3 DNA: TGTGCCAGCAGGGACAGAGGGTGGCGGATATATGGCTACACCTTC; CDR3 protein: CASRDRGWRIYGYTF
D gene: NA; V gene: TRBV19; clone size: NA; J gene: TRBJ1-2; CDR3 DNA: TGTGCCAGTAGTCAGGACAGAGCCACTAACTATGGCTACACCTTC; CDR3 protein: CASSQDRATNYGYTF
D gene: NA; V gene: TRBV27; clone size: NA; J gene: TRBJ1-2; CDR3 DNA: TGTGCCAGCAGGCCCCGCGGAGGGGCCGAATATGGCTACACCTTC; CDR3 protein: CASRPRGGAEYGYTF
D gene: TRBD1; V gene: TRBV28; clone size: once; J gene: TRBJ1-2; CDR3 DNA: TGTGCCAGCAGTACCTCGGGGGACAGGGCTATATGGTATGGCTACACCTTC; CDR3 protein: CASSTSGDRAIWYGYTF
D gene: NA; V gene: TRBV19; clone size: NA; J gene: TRBJ1-5; CDR3 DNA: TGTGCCAGTAATGTGGGGCGAGCTAGCAATCAGCCCCAGCATTTT; CDR3 protein: CASNVGRASNQPQHF
D gene: NA; V gene: TRBV6-6; clone size: NA; J gene: TRBJ2-7; CDR3 DNA: TGTGCCAGCAGTTACCCCAGGGGCAACGAGCAGTACTTC; CDR3 protein: CASSYPRGNEQYF
D gene: TRBD1; V gene: TRBV5-6; clone size: NA; J gene: TRBJ2-3; CDR3 DNA: TGTGCCAGCAGCGCCGGGACAGGGGCCGCAGATACGCAGTATTTT; CDR3 protein: CASSAGTGAADTQYF
D gene: NA; V gene: TRBV6-6; clone size: once; J gene: TRBJ1-5; CDR3 DNA: TGTGCCAGCAGTCCGGGGGGAGACAGGTGGAGCAATCAGCCCCAGCATTTT; CDR3 protein: CASSPGGDRWSNQPQHF
D gene: NA; V gene: TRBV5-6; clone size: NA; J gene: TRBJ2-5; CDR3 DNA: TGTGCCAGCAGCTTGACTATTCAAGAGACCCAGTACTTC; CDR3 protein: CASSLTIQETQYF
D gene: TRBD2; V gene: TRBV7-9; clone size: NA; J gene: TRBJ2-1; CDR3 DNA: TGTGCCAGCAGCTTACTAGCGGGGGCTACTTACAATGAGCAGTTCTTC; CDR3 protein: CASSLLAGATYNEQFF
D gene: NA; V gene: TRBV19; clone size: NA; J gene: TRBJ1-5; CDR3 DNA: TGTGCCAGTAGTATCGGGTTTCGGGGGGATTTACCCCAGCATTTT; CDR3 protein: CASSIGFRGDLPQHF
D gene: TRBD1; V gene: TRBV29-1; clone size: NA; J gene: TRBJ1-6; CDR3 DNA: TGCAGCGTTGGGACAGGGGCTAATTCACCCCTCCACTTT; CDR3 protein: CSVGTGANSPLHF
D gene: NA; V gene: TRBV6-5; clone size: NA; J gene: TRBJ1-2; CDR3 DNA: TGTGCCAGCAGCCCCCGGGGGGCCATCTATGGCTACACCTTC; CDR3 protein: CASSPRGAIYGYTF
D gene: NA; V gene: TRBV29-1; clone size: NA; J gene: TRBJ1-1; CDR3 DNA: TGCAGCGTGGGGGCAGGGCTTGTCGGCACTGAAGCTTTCTTT; CDR3 protein: CSVGAGLVGTEAFF
D gene: TRBD1; V gene: TRBV18; clone size: NA; J gene: TRBJ1-2; CDR3 DNA: TGTGCCAGCTCACCAGGTGACAGGGACTATGGCTACACCTTC; CDR3 protein: CASSPGDRDYGYTF
D gene: NA; V gene: TRBV12-3/TRBV12-4; clone size: NA; J gene: TRBJ2-2; CDR3 DNA: TGTGCCAGCAACCTCGGCGGGGAGCTGTTTTTT; CDR3 protein: CASNLGGELFF
D gene: NA; V gene: TRBV21-1; clone size: few; J gene: TRBJ2-7; CDR3 DNA: TGTGCCAGCCCCCCAAGGGGGCTTGATTCCTACGAGCAGTACTTC; CDR3 protein: CASPPRGLDSYEQYF
D gene: NA; V gene: TRBV18; clone size: NA; J gene: TRBJ2-5; CDR3 DNA: TGTGCCAGCCTGCCGGGGACAACCCAAGAGACCCAGTACTTC; CDR3 protein: CASLPGTTQETQYF
D gene: TRBD1; V gene: TRBV12-3/TRBV12-4; clone size: NA; J gene: TRBJ2-4; CDR3 DNA: TGTGCCAGCAGTCCGGGACAGTGGAACATTCAGTACTTC; CDR3 protein: CASSPGQWNIQYF
D gene: NA; V gene: TRBV30; clone size: NA; J gene: TRBJ1-6; CDR3 DNA: TGTGCCTGGAGTGTAGAGTTTAATTCACCCCTCCACTTT; CDR3 protein: CAWSVEFNSPLHF
D gene: TRBD1; V gene: TRBV3-1/TRBV3-2; clone size: few; J gene: TRBJ1-5; CDR3 DNA: TGTGCCAGCAGCCGAGGGACAGGGGGCGTTCAGCCCCAGCATTTT; CDR3 protein: CASSRGTGGVQPQHF
D gene: NA; V gene: TRBV21-1; clone size: NA; J gene: TRBJ2-7; CDR3 DNA: TGTGCCAGCAGCAAACCTAGCGGGCAGAGCTCCTACGAGCAGTACTTC; CDR3 protein: CASSKPSGQSSYEQYF
D gene: NA; V gene: TRBV21-1; clone size: NA; J gene: TRBJ2-7; CDR3 DNA: TGTGCCAGCAGCAAGGGACTAGCGGGAGTCTACGAGCAGTACTTC; CDR3 protein: CASSKGLAGVYEQYF
D gene: NA; V gene: TRBV19; clone size: NA; J gene: TRBJ1-5; CDR3 DNA: TGTGCCAGTAGTATCTCCGGGGGAGCGAATCAGCCCCAGCATTTT; CDR3 protein: CASSISGGANQPQHF
D gene: TRBD2; V gene: TRBV6-5; clone size: NA; J gene: TRBJ2-3; CDR3 DNA: TGTGCCAGCATTTATAGCGGGTTGACCACAGATACGCAGTATTTT; CDR3 protein: CASIYSGLTTDTQYF
D gene: NA; V gene: TRBV5-6; clone size: NA; J gene: TRBJ2-6; CDR3 DNA: TGTGCCAGCAGCTTCAGGGGTGTTGGGGCCAACGTCCTGACTTTC; CDR3 protein: CASSFRGVGANVLTF
D gene: TRBD1; V gene: TRBV12-3/TRBV12-4; clone size: NA; J gene: TRBJ2-4; CDR3 DNA: TGTGCCAGCAGCCAGGGACAGAAAAACATTCAGTACTTC; CDR3 protein: CASSQGQKNIQYF
D gene: TRBD2; V gene: TRBV5-1; clone size: NA; J gene: TRBJ2-2; CDR3 DNA: TGCGCCAGCAGCCAGGGACTAGCGCCAACGAGGGCCGGGGAGCTGTTTTTT; CDR3 protein: CASSQGLAPTRAGELFF
D gene: TRBD1; V gene: TRBV6-5; clone size: NA; J gene: TRBJ2-2; CDR3 DNA: TGTGCCAGCAGACTTGACAGGGGTAACACCGGGGAGCTGTTTTTT; CDR3 protein: CASRLDRGNTGELFF
D gene: TRBD2; V gene: TRBV28; clone size: NA; J gene: TRBJ2-1; CDR3 DNA: TGTGCCAGCAGTAGTAGCGGGGGGGCGTCCTACAATGAGCAGTTCTTC; CDR3 protein: CASSSSGGASYNEQFF
D gene: TRBD1; V gene: TRBV11-2; clone size: NA; J gene: TRBJ1-1; CDR3 DNA: TGTGCCAGCAGCTCCCTGGACAGGCTGAACACTGAAGCTTTCTTT; CDR3 protein: CASSSLDRLNTEAFF
D gene: NA; V gene: TRBV19; clone size: NA; J gene: TRBJ2-2; CDR3 DNA: TGTGCCAGTAGTGAGGGGGTTGGGAACGGGGAGCTGTTTTTT; CDR3 protein: CASSEGVGNGELFF
D gene: NA; V gene: TRBV24-1; clone size: NA; J gene: TRBJ2-5; CDR3 DNA: TGTGCCACCAGTGATCCCGGGCCCCGGGGGACCCAGTACTTC; CDR3 protein: CATSDPGPRGTQYF
D gene: NA; V gene: TRBV6-5; clone size: NA; J gene: TRBJ2-7; CDR3 DNA: TGTGCCAGCAGTTACTCGGGCCAGTACTACGAGCAGTACTTC; CDR3 protein: CASSYSGQYYEQYF
D gene: TRBD1; V gene: TRBV9; clone size: NA; J gene: TRBJ1-1; CDR3 DNA: TGTGCCAGCAGCTCAACGGACAGGGTGTATACTGAAGCTTTCTTT; CDR3 protein: CASSSTDRVYTEAFF
D gene: NA; V gene: TRBV7-8; clone size: once; J gene: TRBJ2-3; CDR3 DNA: TGTGCCAGCAGCTTACTAGCAGAACCTAGCACAGATACGCAGTATTTT; CDR3 protein: CASSLLAEPSTDTQYF
D gene: NA; V gene: TRBV20-1; clone size: NA; J gene: TRBJ1-5; CDR3 DNA: TGCAGTGCTAGTCCGGGGAACGGCAATCAGCCCCAGCATTTT; CDR3 protein: CSASPGNGNQPQHF
D gene: TRBD1; V gene: TRBV5-6; clone size: NA; J gene: TRBJ1-3; CDR3 DNA: TGTGCCAGCAGCTTGGCCGGACAGGGACACACCATATATTTT; CDR3 protein: CASSLAGQGHTIYF
D gene: NA; V gene: TRBV2; clone size: once; J gene: TRBJ2-5; CDR3 DNA: TGTGCCAGCAGTCTTACGTGGAGACAAGAGACCCAGTACTTC; CDR3 protein: CASSLTWRQETQYF
D gene: NA; V gene: TRBV7-9; clone size: NA; J gene: TRBJ2-3; CDR3 DNA: TGTGCCAGCAGCTTAAGAGGGGAAGGGGGAGATACGCAGTATTTT; CDR3 protein: CASSLRGEGGDTQYF
D gene: NA; V gene: TRBV7-9; clone size: NA; J gene: TRBJ2-7; CDR3 DNA: TGTGCCAGCAGCTTAGCCTCCGGGGCCTACGAGCAGTACTTC; CDR3 protein: CASSLASGAYEQYF
D gene: NA; V gene: TRBV3-1/TRBV3-2; clone size: NA; J gene: TRBJ1-2; CDR3 DNA: TGTGCCAGCAGCCCAATGGTGGGGGCCGAGGGCTATGGCTACACCTTC; CDR3 protein: CASSPMVGAEGYGYTF
D gene: TRBD2; V gene: TRBV7-9; clone size: NA; J gene: TRBJ2-3; CDR3 DNA: TGTGCCAGCAGCCCCCAGAAGACTAGCGGGAACCTAGATACGCAGTATTTT; CDR3 protein: CASSPQKTSGNLDTQYF
D gene: NA; V gene: TRBV30; clone size: NA; J gene: TRBJ2-6; CDR3 DNA: TGTGCCTGGAGTTCAGGGTTAGGGGCCAACGTCCTGACTTTC; CDR3 protein: CAWSSGLGANVLTF
D gene: TRBD2; V gene: TRBV7-2; clone size: NA; J gene: TRBJ2-1; CDR3 DNA: TGTGCCAGCAGCTTAGGGCTAGCGGCCTACAATGAGCAGTTCTTC; CDR3 protein: CASSLGLAAYNEQFF
D gene: TRBD1; V gene: TRBV27; clone size: NA; J gene: TRBJ1-1; CDR3 DNA: TGTGCCAGCTTCCGGGACAGCTTGAACACTGAAGCTTTCTTT; CDR3 protein: CASFRDSLNTEAFF
D gene: NA; V gene: TRBV7-2; clone size: once; J gene: TRBJ2-5; CDR3 DNA: TGTGCCAGCAGCTTCGATCGGGGAGTCGGGGAGACCCAGTACTTC; CDR3 protein: CASSFDRGVGETQYF
D gene: NA; V gene: TRBV12-3/TRBV12-4; clone size: NA; J gene: TRBJ1-6; CDR3 DNA: TGTGCCAGTTCAGGGTTCTTCTCACCCCTCCACTTT; CDR3 protein: CASSGFFSPLHF
D gene: TRBD2; V gene: TRBV7-9; clone size: NA; J gene: TRBJ2-1; CDR3 DNA: TGTGCCAGCAGCGCGGGACTAGCGGGAAGTAATGAGCAGTTCTTC; CDR3 protein: CASSAGLAGSNEQFF
D gene: TRBD2; V gene: TRBV5-1; clone size: NA; J gene: TRBJ2-3; CDR3 DNA: TGCGCCAGCAGCAGACTAGCGGTGAGCACAGATACGCAGTATTTT; CDR3 protein: CASSRLAVSTDTQYF
D gene: NA; V gene: TRBV3-1/TRBV3-2; clone size: NA; J gene: TRBJ1-1; CDR3 DNA: TGTGCCAGCAGCCCCACGGTCAACACTGAAGCTTTCTTT; CDR3 protein: CASSPTVNTEAFF